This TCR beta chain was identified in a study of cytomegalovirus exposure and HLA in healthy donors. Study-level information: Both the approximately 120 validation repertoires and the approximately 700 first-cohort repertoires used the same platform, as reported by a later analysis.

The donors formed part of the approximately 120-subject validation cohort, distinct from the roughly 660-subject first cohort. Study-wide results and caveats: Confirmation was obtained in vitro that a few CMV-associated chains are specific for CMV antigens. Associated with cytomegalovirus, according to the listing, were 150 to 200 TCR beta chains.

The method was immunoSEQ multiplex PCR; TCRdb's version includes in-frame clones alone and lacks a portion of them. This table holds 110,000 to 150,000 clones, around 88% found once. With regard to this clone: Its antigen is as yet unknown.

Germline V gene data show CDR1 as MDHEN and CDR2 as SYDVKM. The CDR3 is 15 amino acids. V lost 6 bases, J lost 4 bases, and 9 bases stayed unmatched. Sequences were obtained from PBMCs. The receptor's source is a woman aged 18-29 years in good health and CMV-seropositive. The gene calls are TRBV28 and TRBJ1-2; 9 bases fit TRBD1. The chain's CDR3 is CASRRPTGGGYGYTF. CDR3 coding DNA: TGTGCCAGCAGACGACCTACAGGGGGCGGCTATGGCTACACCTTC.